This is a list of T cell receptor beta chains from one sample in a study of CD8 T cells in Susac syndrome. TCRdb itself ran the immunoSEQ multiplex PCR reads through MiXCR, one entry per CDR3 protein. Seen here are some 130,000 distinct CDR3 sequences, roughly 94% observed once, and the top ten hold 0.15% to 0.2%. The specimen sequenced was CD8+ T cells from PBMCs. These receptors came from a human donor with Susac syndrome. Both conserved end residues are part of each CDR3. A D gene is named only where the DNA matches it firmly. Size values are once, few and many counts, or a class for expanded clones, and some rows have none.

v_gene,abundance,len,j_gene,d_gene,CDR3aa,CDR3nt
TRBV2,.,20,TRBJ2-1,TRBD1,CASSEEDNPFWDRDGNEQFF,TGTGCCAGCAGTGAAGAGGATAACCCGTTTTGGGACAGGGACGGAAATGAGCAGTTCTTC
TRBV14,.,15,TRBJ2-7,.,CASSHPTVPPYEQYF,TGTGCCAGCAGCCATCCAACGGTCCCACCCTACGAGCAGTACTTC
TRBV29-1,.,15,TRBJ2-1,TRBD2,CSSISGTSGSNEQFF,TGCAGCTCCATTTCCGGGACTAGCGGGAGTAATGAGCAGTTCTTC
TRBV13,.,15,TRBJ2-1,TRBD2,CASSLPTSGYNEQFF,TGTGCCAGCAGCTTACCCACTAGCGGATACAATGAGCAGTTCTTC
TRBV14,.,13,TRBJ2-7,.,CASSQGGRNEQYF,TGTGCCAGCAGCCAAGGAGGTAGAAACGAGCAGTACTTC
TRBV5-1,once,12,TRBJ2-3,.,CASSLESGTQYF,TGCGCCAGCAGCTTGGAATCCGGTACGCAGTATTTT
TRBV2,.,15,TRBJ1-5,TRBD1,CASSGDRGLGQPQHF,TGTGCCAGCAGTGGGGACAGGGGATTGGGTCAGCCCCAGCATTTT
TRBV29-1,.,15,TRBJ2-3,TRBD1,CSVEDADRFTDTQYF,TGCAGCGTTGAAGACGCGGACAGGTTCACAGATACGCAGTATTTT
TRBV28,few,11,TRBJ2-7,.,CASSYTYEQYF,TGTGCCAGCAGTTATACCTACGAGCAGTACTTC
TRBV4-1,.,15,TRBJ1-5,.,CASSQTIFRDQPQHF,TGCGCCAGCAGCCAAACCATCTTTAGGGACCAGCCCCAGCATTTT
TRBV20-1,.,15,TRBJ1-2,.,CSASEDSYTNYGYTF,TGCAGTGCTAGTGAGGACAGCTATACCAACTATGGCTACACCTTC
TRBV7-9,.,16,TRBJ2-3,.,CASSSGTALEADTQYF,TGTGCCAGCAGCTCCGGGACGGCACTAGAGGCAGATACGCAGTATTTT
TRBV4-1,.,13,TRBJ2-3,.,CASSQATAEAQYF,TGCGCCAGCAGCCAAGCGACGGCCGAGGCGCAGTATTTT
TRBV14,.,15,TRBJ2-5,TRBD1,CASSHPKTGLETQYF,TGTGCCAGCAGCCACCCCAAGACAGGGTTAGAGACCCAGTACTTC
TRBV29-1,.,15,TRBJ2-7,.,CSVEDQAGVAYEQYF,TGCAGCGTTGAAGATCAAGCCGGGGTAGCCTACGAGCAGTACTTC
TRBV9,once,13,TRBJ2-3,.,CASSGPTVDTQYF,TGTGCCAGCAGCGGCCCTACGGTAGATACGCAGTATTTT
TRBV20-1,.,18,TRBJ2-1,TRBD2,CSARDGRTSGRDYNEQFF,TGCAGTGCTAGAGACGGGAGGACTAGCGGGAGGGATTACAATGAGCAGTTCTTC
TRBV28,once,14,TRBJ2-1,TRBD2,CASSPILSGNEQFF,TGTGCCAGCAGCCCAATCCTTAGCGGGAATGAGCAGTTCTTC
TRBV18,.,13,TRBJ1-1,.,CASSPESGREAFF,TGTGCCAGCTCACCAGAAAGTGGTAGAGAAGCTTTCTTT
TRBV7-8,.,14,TRBJ1-1,.,CASSTGGHNTEAFF,TGTGCCAGCAGCACTGGGGGACACAACACTGAAGCTTTCTTT
TRBV18,.,15,TRBJ2-5,TRBD1,CASSPRSGQEETQYF,TGTGCCAGCTCACCACGATCGGGACAGGAAGAGACCCAGTACTTC
TRBV11-2,.,14,TRBJ1-1,.,CASSLPGTRTEAFF,TGTGCCAGCAGCTTACCCGGGACTCGCACTGAAGCTTTCTTT
TRBV5-4,.,14,TRBJ2-7,.,CASSPGQGGHEQYF,TGTGCCAGCAGCCCGGGGCAGGGAGGCCACGAGCAGTACTTC
TRBV20-1,once,15,TRBJ1-1,TRBD1,CSAGRPGQGYTEAFF,TGCAGTGCCGGAAGACCGGGACAGGGGTACACTGAAGCTTTCTTT
TRBV5-1,.,15,TRBJ1-1,TRBD1,CASSSSGTGGPGAFF,TGCGCCAGCAGCTCGTCCGGGACAGGGGGCCCGGGAGCTTTCTTT
TRBV20-1,.,15,TRBJ2-1,TRBD2,CSAQHGGRALYEQFF,TGCAGTGCTCAACACGGCGGGAGGGCCCTCTATGAGCAGTTCTTC
TRBV28,.,14,TRBJ2-7,TRBD1,CASSLSGTGYEQYF,TGTGCCAGCAGTTTATCGGGGACAGGGTACGAGCAGTACTTC
TRBV4-1,once,16,TRBJ2-3,TRBD2,CASRSGLAGSTDTQYF,TGCGCCAGCAGATCAGGACTAGCGGGTTCCACAGATACGCAGTATTTT
TRBV29-1,.,15,TRBJ2-3,.,CSVTPATTPTDTQYF,TGCAGCGTTACCCCCGCTACCACCCCCACAGATACGCAGTATTTT
TRBV27,.,15,TRBJ2-7,.,CASSLFGGMVYEQYF,TGTGCCAGCAGTTTATTCGGGGGAATGGTCTACGAGCAGTACTTC